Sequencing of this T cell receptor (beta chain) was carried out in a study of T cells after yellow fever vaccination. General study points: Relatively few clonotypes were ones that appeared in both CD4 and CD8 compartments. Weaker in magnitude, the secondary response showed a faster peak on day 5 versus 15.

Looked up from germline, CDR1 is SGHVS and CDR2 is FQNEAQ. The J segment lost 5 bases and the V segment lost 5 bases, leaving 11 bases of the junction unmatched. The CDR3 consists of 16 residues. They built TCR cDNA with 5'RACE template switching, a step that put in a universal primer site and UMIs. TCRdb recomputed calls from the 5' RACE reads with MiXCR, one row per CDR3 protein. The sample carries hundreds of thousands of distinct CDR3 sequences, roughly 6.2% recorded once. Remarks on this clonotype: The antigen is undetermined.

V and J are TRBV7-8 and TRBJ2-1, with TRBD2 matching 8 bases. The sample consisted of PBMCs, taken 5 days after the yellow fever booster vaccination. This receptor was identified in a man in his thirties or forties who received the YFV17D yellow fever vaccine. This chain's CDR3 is CASSPAGREANNEQFF. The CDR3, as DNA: TGTGCCAGCAGCCCCGCCGGGCGGGAGGCGAACAATGAGCAGTTCTTC.